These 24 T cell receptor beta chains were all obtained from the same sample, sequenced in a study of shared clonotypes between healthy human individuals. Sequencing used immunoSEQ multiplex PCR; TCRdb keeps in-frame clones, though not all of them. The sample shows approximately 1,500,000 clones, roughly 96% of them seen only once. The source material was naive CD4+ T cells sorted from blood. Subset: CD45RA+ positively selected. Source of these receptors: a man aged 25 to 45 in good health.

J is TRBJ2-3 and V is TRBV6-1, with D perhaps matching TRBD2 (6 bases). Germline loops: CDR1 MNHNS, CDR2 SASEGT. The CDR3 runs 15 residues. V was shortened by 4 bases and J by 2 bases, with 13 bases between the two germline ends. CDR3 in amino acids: CASSVLARATDTQYF. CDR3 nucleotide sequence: TGTGCCAGCAGTGTGCTAGCGCGAGCCACAGATACGCAGTATTTT.

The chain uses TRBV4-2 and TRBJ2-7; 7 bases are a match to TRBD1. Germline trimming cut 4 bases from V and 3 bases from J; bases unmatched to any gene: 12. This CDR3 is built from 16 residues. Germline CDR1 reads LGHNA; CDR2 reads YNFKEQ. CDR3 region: CASSPVRTGEGYEQYF. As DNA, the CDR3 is TGTGCCAGCAGCCCCGTAAGAACAGGGGAAGGCTACGAGCAGTACTTC.

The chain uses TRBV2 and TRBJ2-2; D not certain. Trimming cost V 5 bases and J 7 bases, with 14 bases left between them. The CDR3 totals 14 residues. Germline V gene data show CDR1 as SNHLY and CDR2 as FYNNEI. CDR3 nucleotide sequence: TGTGCCAGCAGTCGCCAGGTCGCTGGCGGGGAGCTGTTTTTT. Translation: CASSRQVAGGELFF. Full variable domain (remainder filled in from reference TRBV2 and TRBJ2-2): EPEVTQTPSHQVTQMGQEVILRCVPISNHLYFYWYRQILGQKVEFLVSFYNNEISEKSEIFDDQFSVERPDGSNFTLKIRSTKLEDSAMYFCASSRQVAGGELFFGEGSRLTVL.

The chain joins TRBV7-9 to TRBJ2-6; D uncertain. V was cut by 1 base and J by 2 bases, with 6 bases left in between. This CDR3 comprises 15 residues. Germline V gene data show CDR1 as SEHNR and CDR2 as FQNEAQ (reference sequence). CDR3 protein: CASSLVLPGANVLTF. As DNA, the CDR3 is TGTGCCAGCAGCTTAGTGCTTCCTGGGGCCAACGTCCTGACTTTC.

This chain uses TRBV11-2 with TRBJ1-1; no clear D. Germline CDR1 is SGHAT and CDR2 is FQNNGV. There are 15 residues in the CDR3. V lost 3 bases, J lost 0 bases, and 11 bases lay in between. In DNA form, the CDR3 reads TGTGCCAGCAGCTTCACACCAGAGATGAACACTGAAGCTTTCTTT. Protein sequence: CASSFTPEMNTEAFF.

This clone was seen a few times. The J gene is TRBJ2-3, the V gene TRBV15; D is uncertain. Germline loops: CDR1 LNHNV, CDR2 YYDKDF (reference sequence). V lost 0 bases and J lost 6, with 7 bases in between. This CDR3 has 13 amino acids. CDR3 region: CATSREPRDTQYF. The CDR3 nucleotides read TGTGCCACCAGCAGAGAACCCCGGGATACGCAGTATTTT. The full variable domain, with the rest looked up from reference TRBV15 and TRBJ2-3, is DAMVIQNPRYQVTQFGKPVTLSCSQTLNHNVMYWYQQKSSQAPKLLFHYYDKDFNNEADTPDNFQSRRPNTSFCFLDIRSPGLGDTAMYLCATSREPRDTQYFGPGTRLTVL.

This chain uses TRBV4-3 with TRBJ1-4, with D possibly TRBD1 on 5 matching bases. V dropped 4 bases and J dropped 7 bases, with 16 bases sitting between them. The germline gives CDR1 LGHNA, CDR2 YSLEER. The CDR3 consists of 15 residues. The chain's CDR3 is CASSRTKGAPEKLFF. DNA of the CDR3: TGCGCCAGCAGCCGGACAAAAGGAGCACCTGAAAAACTGTTTTTT.

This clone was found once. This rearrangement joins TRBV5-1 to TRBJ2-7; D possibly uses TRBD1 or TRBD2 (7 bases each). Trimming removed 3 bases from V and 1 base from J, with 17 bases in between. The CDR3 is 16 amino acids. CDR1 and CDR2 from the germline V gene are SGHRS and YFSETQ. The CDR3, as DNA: TGCGCCAGCAGCTCCCCAGGGGGGGCGAGGTCCTACGAGCAGTACTTC. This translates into CASSSPGGARSYEQYF.

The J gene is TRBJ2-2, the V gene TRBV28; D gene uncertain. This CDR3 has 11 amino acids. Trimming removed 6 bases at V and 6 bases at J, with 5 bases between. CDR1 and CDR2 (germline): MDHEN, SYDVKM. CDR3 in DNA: TGTGCCAGCAGCGTGCCCGGGGAGCTGTTTTTT. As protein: CASSVPGELFF.

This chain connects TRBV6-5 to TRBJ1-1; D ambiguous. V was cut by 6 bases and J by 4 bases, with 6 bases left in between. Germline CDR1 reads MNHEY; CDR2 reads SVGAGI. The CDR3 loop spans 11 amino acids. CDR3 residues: CASRRTTEAFF. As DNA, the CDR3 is TGTGCCAGCAGGCGAACCACTGAAGCTTTCTTT.

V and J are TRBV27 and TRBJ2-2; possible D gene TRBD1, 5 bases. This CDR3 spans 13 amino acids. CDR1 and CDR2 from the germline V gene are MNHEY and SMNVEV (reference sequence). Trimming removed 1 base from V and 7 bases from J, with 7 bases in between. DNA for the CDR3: TGTGCCAGCAGTTTATGGGGCGGCGGGGAGCTGTTTTTT. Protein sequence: CASSLWGGGELFF.

CDR3 in DNA: TGTGCCAGCGTCCAGGGTAAGTACAATGAGCAGTTCTTC. It specifies CASVQGKYNEQFF. J is TRBJ2-1 and V is TRBV4-2; D is perhaps TRBD1 (5 bases). CDR3 length: 13 residues. CDR1 LGHNA and CDR2 YNFKEQ come from the germline V gene. The V end lost 8 bases, the J end lost 4 bases, and 12 bases lay between the germline ends.

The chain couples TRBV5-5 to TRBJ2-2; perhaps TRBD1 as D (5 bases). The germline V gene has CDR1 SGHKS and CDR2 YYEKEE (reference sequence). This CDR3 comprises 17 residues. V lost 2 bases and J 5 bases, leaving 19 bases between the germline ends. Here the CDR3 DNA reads TGTGCCAGCAGCTTTCACCAGGGCCTGGTGAGTACCGGGGAGCTGTTTTTT. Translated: CASSFHQGLVSTGELFF.

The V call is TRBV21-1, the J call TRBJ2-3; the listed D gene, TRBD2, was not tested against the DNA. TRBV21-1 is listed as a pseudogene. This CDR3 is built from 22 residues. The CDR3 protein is CASSKGANTLTSGRMNTDTQYF. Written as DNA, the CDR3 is TGTGCCAGCAGCAAAGGTGCAAATACGCTTACTAGCGGGAGAATGAACACAGATACGCAGTATTTT.

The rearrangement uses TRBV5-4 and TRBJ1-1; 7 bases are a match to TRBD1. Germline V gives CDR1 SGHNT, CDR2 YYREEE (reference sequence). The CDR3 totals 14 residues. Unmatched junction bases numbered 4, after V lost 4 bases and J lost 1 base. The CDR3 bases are TGTGCCAGCAGCGGCAGGGGGGAGAACACTGAAGCTTTCTTT. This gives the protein CASSGRGENTEAFF.

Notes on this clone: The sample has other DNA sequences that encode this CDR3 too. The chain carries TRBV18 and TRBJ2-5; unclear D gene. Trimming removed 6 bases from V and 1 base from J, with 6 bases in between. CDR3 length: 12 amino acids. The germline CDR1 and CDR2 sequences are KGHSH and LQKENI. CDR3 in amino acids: CASSPVQETQYF. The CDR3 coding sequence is TGTGCCAGCTCCCCAGTCCAAGAGACCCAGTACTTC.

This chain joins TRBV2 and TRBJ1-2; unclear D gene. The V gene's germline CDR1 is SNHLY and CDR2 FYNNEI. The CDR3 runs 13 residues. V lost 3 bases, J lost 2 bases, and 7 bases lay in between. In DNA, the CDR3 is TGTGCCAGCAGTGAGGAGAGGAACTATGGCTACACCTTC. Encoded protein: CASSEERNYGYTF.

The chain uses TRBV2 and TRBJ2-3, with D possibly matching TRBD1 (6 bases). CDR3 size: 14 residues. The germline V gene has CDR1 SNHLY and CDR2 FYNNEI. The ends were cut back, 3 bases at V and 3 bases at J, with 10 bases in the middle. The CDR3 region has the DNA TGTGCCAGCAGTGATTTTACAGGGACAGATACGCAGTATTTT. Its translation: CASSDFTGTDTQYF.

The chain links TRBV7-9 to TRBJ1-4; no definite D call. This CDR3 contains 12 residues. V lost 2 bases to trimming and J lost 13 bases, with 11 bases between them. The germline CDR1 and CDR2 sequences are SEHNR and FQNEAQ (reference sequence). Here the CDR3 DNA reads TGTGCCAGCAGCTTAATCACCCGAGGACTGTTTTTT. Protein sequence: CASSLITRGLFF.

CDR3 protein: CASSRGRDKQYF. The CDR3 DNA reads TGTGCCAGCAGCCGAGGTCGAGATAAGCAGTACTTC. The chain employs TRBV14 and TRBJ2-7; D remains ambiguous. CDR1 and CDR2 (germline): SGHDN, FVKESK. This CDR3 has 12 amino acids. V lost 4 bases to trimming and J lost 8 bases, with 12 bases between them.

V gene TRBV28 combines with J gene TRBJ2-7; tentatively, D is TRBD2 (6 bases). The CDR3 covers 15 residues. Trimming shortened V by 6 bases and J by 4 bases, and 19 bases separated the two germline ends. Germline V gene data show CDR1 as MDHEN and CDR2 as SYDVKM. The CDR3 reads CASSLRGIRLYEQYF. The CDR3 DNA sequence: TGTGCCAGCAGCCTGCGGGGCATCCGACTTTACGAGCAGTACTTC.

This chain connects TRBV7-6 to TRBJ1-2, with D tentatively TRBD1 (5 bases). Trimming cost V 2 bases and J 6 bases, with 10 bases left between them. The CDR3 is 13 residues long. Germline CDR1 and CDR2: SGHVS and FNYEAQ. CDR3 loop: CASSLLAGNGYTF. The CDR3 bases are TGTGCCAGCAGCTTACTCGCAGGGAATGGCTACACCTTC.

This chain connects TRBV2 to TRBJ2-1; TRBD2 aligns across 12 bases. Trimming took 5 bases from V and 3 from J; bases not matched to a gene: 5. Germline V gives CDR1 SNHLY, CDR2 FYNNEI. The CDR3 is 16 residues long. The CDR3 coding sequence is TGTGCCAGCAGTCCTAGGACTAGCGGGATCTACAATGAGCAGTTCTTC. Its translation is CASSPRTSGIYNEQFF.

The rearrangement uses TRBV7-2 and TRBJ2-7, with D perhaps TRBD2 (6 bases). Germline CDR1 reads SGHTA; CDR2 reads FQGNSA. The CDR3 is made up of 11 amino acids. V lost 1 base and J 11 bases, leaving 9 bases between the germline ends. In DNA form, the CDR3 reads TGTGCCAGCAGCTTAGGGGGGGTAGAGTACTTC. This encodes CASSLGGVEYF. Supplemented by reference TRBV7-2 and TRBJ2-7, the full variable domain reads GAGVSQSPSNKVTEKGKDVELRCDPISGHTALYWYRQSLGQGLEFLIYFQGNSAPDKSGLPSDRFSAERTGGSVSTLTIQRTQQEDSAVYLCASSLGGVEYFGPGTRLTVT.